The T cell receptor (beta chain) described here comes from a study of long-term antiretroviral therapy in people with HIV. A v3.0 immunoSEQ assay was performed at survey level. The data were produced by immunoSEQ multiplex PCR, yet TCRdb's version contains in-frame clones alone and is incomplete. This table holds tens of thousands of clones, approximately 80% found once. This clone was counted between two and nine times. The TCR sequence derives from a man aged 25 to 40 with HIV. The sample consisted of unsorted PBMCs, taken around 4.3 years after starting antiretroviral therapy.

In DNA, the CDR3 is TGTGCCAGCAGCAGGGGCTATGGCTACACCTTC. It specifies CASSRGYGYTF. This sequence joins TRBV2 and TRBJ1-2; a possible D gene is TRBD1 (6 bases). This CDR3 is 11 amino acids long. CDR1 and CDR2 (germline): SNHLY, FYNNEI. V was cut by 6 bases and J by 4 bases, with 6 bases left in between.